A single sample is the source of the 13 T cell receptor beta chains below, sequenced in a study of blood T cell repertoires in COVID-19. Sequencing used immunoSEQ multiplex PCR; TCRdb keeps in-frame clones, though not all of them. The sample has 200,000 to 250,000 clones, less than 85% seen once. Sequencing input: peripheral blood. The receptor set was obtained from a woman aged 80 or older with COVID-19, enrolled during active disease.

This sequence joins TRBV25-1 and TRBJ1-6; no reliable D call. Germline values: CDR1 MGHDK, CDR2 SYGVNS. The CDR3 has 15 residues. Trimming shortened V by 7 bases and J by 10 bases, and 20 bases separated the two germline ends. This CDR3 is CASKEGHWYRSPLHF. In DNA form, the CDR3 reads TGTGCCAGCAAGGAGGGTCACTGGTACCGGTCACCCCTCCACTTT.

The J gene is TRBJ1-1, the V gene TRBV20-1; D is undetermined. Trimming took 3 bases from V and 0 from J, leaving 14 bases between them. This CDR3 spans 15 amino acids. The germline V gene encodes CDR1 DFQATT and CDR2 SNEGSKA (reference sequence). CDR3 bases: TGCAGTGCTAGTTCTTGGAGGGTAATGAACACTGAAGCTTTCTTT. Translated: CSASSWRVMNTEAFF.

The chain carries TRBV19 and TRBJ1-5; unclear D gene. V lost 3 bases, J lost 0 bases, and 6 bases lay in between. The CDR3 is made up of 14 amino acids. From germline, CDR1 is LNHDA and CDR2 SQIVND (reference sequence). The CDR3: CASSIGSSNQPQHF. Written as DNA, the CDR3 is TGTGCCAGTAGTATTGGTAGTAGCAATCAGCCCCAGCATTTT.

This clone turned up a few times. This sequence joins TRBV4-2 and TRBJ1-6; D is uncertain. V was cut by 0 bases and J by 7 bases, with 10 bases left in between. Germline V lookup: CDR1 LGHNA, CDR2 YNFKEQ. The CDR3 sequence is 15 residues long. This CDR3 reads CASSQEWSENSPLHF. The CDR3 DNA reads TGTGCCAGCAGCCAAGAATGGTCCGAGAATTCACCCCTCCACTTT.

The CDR3 is CASSFEGGYQPQHF. The CDR3 DNA reads TGTGCCAGCAGCTTCGAGGGAGGATACCAGCCCCAGCATTTT. The chain links TRBV7-9 to TRBJ1-5; no firm D call. The CDR3 sequence is 14 residues long. V was pared by 3 bases and J by 7 bases, with 13 bases between. In germline, CDR1 is SEHNR, CDR2 FQNEAQ (reference sequence).

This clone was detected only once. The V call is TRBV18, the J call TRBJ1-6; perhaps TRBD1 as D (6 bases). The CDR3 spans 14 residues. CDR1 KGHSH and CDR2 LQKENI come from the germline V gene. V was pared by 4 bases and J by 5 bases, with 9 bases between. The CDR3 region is CASSLDRNNSPLHF. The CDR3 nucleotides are TGTGCCAGCTCACTAGACAGGAATAATTCACCCCTCCACTTT.

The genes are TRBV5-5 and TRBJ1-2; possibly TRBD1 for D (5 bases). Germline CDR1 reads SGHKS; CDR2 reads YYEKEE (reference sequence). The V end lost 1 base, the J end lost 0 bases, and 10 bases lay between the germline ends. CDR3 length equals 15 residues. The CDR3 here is CASSLSGATNYGYTF. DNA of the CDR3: TGTGCCAGCAGCTTGTCTGGGGCGACTAACTATGGCTACACCTTC.

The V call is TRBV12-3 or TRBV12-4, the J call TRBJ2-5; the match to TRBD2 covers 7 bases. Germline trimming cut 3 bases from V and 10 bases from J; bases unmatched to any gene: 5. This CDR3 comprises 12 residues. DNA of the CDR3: TGTGCCAGCAGTTTTGGGAGGGAGGACCAGTACTTC. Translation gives CASSFGREDQYF.

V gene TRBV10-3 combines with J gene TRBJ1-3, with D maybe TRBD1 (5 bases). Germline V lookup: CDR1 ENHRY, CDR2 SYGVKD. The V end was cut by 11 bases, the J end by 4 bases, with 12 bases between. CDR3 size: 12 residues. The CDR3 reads CALRGYGNTIYF. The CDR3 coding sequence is TGTGCCCTGCGGGGGTACGGAAACACCATATATTTT.

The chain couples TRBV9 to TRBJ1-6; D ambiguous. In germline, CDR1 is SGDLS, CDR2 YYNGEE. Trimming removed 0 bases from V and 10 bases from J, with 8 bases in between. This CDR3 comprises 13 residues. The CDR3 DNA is TGTGCCAGCAGCGTAGCGATGACATCACCCCTCCACTTT. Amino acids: CASSVAMTSPLHF. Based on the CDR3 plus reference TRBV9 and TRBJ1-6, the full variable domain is DSGVTQTPKHLITATGQRVTLRCSPRSGDLSVYWYQQSLDQGLQFLIQYYNGEERAKGNILERFSAQQFPDLHSELNLSSLELGDSALYFCASSVAMTSPLHFGNGTRLTVT.

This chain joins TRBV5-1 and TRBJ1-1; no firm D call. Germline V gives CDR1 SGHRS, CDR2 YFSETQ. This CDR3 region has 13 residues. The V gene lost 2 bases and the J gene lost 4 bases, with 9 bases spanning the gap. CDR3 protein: CASSFPEGTEAFF. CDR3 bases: TGCGCCAGCAGCTTTCCTGAGGGCACTGAAGCTTTCTTT.

CDR3 loop: CASSMTTDHYEQYF. CDR3 nucleotides: TGTGCCAGCAGCATGACGACAGATCACTACGAGCAGTACTTC. The J gene is TRBJ2-7, the V gene TRBV5-5; maybe TRBD1 (5 bases). This CDR3 comprises 14 residues. Trimming stripped 4 bases from V and 3 bases from J, with 14 bases between. Germline V CDR1 and CDR2: SGHKS, YYEKEE (reference sequence).

DNA of the CDR3: TGTGCCAGCACTCAGGGAGGGGTGAACACTGAAGCTTTCTTT. Translated, it gives CASTQGGVNTEAFF. The V and J genes are TRBV7-9 and TRBJ1-1, with D possibly being TRBD1 (5 bases). This CDR3 is 14 amino acids long. The V gene's germline CDR1 is SEHNR and CDR2 FQNEAQ (reference sequence). The V gene lost 7 bases and the J gene lost 0 bases, with 12 bases spanning the gap.